This T cell receptor (beta chain) is drawn from a study of T cells in Graves' hyperthyroidism and ophthalmopathy. Study in general: The initial diagnosis was the point when peripheral blood was collected, ahead of any treatment. General study results and limits: Most thyroid clonotypes expanded above 0.001 appeared in blood too.

Amplification of TCR beta CDR3 regions used RNA as the template. The HTBI primer set drove a first-round RT-PCR of the TCR CDR3. MiXCR, run by TCRdb on the multiplex PCR reads, gives a single entry per CDR3 protein. The data show 600,000 to 700,000 distinct CDR3 sequences, about 14% seen once. Germline CDR1 LGHNA, CDR2 YSLEER. V lost 0 bases and J 2 bases, leaving 11 bases between the germline ends. The CDR3 is made up of 15 amino acids. This clonotype was recorded a few times. Its specificity is not known. The sequence derives from a woman between 40 and 55 years old with Graves' ophthalmopathy. Sequenced input: blood. The chain carries TRBV4-3 and TRBJ2-7; the D call may be TRBD1 or TRBD2 (5 bases each). CDR3 nucleotide sequence: TGCGCCAGCAGCCAAGAACGGGACCTCGCCTACGAGCAGTACTTC. This sequence encodes CASSQERDLAYEQYF.